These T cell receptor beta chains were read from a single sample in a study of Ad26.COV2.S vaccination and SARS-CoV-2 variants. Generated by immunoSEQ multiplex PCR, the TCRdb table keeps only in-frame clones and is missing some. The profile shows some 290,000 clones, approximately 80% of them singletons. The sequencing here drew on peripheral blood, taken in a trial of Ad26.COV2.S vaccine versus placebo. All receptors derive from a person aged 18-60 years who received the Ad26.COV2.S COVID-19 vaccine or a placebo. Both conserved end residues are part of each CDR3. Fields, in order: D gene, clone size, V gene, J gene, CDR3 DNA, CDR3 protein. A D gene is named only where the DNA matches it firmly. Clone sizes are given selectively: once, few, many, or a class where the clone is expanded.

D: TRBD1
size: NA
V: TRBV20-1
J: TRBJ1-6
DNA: TGCAGTGCTAGTAAGGGGGCCAATTCACCCCTCCACTTT
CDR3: CSASKGANSPLHF

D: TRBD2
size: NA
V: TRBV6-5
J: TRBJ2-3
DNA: TGTGCCAGCAGCGCTAGCGGGGGGCGAGATACGCAGTATTTT
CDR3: CASSASGGRDTQYF

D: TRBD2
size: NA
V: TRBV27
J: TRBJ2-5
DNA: TGTGCCAGCAGTCCACTAGCGGGGGGCCCGGAGACCCAGTACTTC
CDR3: CASSPLAGGPETQYF

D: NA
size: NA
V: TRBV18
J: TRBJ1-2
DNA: TGTGCCAGCTCACCGCCTGACACTAGCAAAACCTTC
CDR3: CASSPPDTSKTF

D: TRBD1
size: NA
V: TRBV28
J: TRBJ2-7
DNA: TGTGCCAGCAGTTTATCGCAGGGGGTAGGCTACGAGCAGTACTTC
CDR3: CASSLSQGVGYEQYF

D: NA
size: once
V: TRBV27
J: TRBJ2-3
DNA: TGTGCCAGCAGCACCATCGGGGTGGGCGGAACAGATACGCAGTATTTT
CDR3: CASSTIGVGGTDTQYF

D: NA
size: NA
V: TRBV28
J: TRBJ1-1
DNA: TGTGCCAGCACTACGGGCCATGAAGCTTTCTTT
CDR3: CASTTGHEAFF

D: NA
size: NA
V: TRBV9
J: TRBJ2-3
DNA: TGTGCCAGCAGCGTAGGTGGGGGGGCCACAGATACGCAGTATTTT
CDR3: CASSVGGGATDTQYF

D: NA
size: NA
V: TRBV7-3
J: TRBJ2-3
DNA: TGTGCCAGCAGCCTATGGGACTCCGGTGATACGCAGTATTTT
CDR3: CASSLWDSGDTQYF

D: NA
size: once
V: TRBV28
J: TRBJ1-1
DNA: TGTGCCAGCAGCCAGTGGGAGTCTCCGTCTGAAGCTTTCTTT
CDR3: CASSQWESPSEAFF

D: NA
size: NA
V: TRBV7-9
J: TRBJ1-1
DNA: TGTGCCAGCAGCCGTATTGGCCCCCAACAGGGATTGAACACTGAAGCTTTCTTT
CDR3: CASSRIGPQQGLNTEAFF

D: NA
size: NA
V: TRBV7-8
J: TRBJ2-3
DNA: TGTGCCAGCAGCTTAGGGGTGACGGGGCGGGACCCAGATACGCAGTATTTT
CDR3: CASSLGVTGRDPDTQYF

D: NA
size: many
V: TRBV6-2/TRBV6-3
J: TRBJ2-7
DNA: TGTGCCAGCAGTTGGGACGGCTACGAGCAGTACTTC
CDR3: CASSWDGYEQYF

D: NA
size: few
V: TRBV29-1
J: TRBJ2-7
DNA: TGCAGCGTAACCACCGGACGTAGCGAGCAGTACTTC
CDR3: CSVTTGRSEQYF

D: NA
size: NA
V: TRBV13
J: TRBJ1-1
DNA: TGTGCCAGCAGCCCACAGGGACGCATGAACACTGAAGCTTTCTTT
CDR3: CASSPQGRMNTEAFF

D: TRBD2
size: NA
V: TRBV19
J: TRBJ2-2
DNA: TGTGCCAGTAGTACCCTAGCGGGGGCACCAACGAACACCGGGGAGCTGTTTTTT
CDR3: CASSTLAGAPTNTGELFF

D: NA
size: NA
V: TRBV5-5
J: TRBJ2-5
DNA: TGTGCCAGCAGCTCCTCACCTCTAGGGACCCAGTACTTC
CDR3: CASSSSPLGTQYF

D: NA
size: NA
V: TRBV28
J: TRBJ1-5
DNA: TGTGCCAGCAGTTTGGGGGGGGCCATTCAGCCCCAGCATTTT
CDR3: CASSLGGAIQPQHF

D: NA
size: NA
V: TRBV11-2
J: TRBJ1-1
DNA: TGTGCCAGCAGCCCTTGGATTGCGAAGGGGGCTTTCTTT
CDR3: CASSPWIAKGAFF

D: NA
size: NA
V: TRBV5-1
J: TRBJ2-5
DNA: TGCGCCAGCAGCTTGGCTGGGCCCCCGGGGACCCAGTACTTC
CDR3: CASSLAGPPGTQYF